The 28 T cell receptor beta chains below were found in one sample sequenced in a study of cytomegalovirus exposure and HLA in healthy donors. The assay was immunoSEQ multiplex PCR, and TCRdb's table has in-frame clones only and misses some. This sample has 65,000 to 75,000 clones, with 96% found just once. Input material: PBMCs. All receptors come from a woman aged 18-29 years in good health and CMV-seropositive.

V is TRBV5-1 and J is TRBJ2-2, with TRBD2 matching over 9 bases. J was trimmed by 0 bases and V by 2 bases; bases with no gene match: 5. CDR3 length: 17 residues. Germline V CDR1 and CDR2: SGHRS, YFSETQ. CDR3 loop: CASSFASGTTNTGELFF. CDR3 DNA: TGCGCCAGCAGCTTTGCTAGCGGGACCACGAACACCGGGGAGCTGTTTTTT.

The CDR3 loop is CASSSPFWEGGTDTQYF. In DNA, the CDR3 is TGTGCCAGCAGTTCCCCCTTTTGGGAGGGCGGCACAGATACGCAGTATTTT. The chain joins TRBV27 to TRBJ2-3; 7 bases match TRBD2. The J segment lost 1 base and the V segment lost 4 bases, leaving 11 bases of the junction unmatched. CDR1 and CDR2 (germline): MNHEY, SMNVEV (reference sequence). The CDR3 spans 17 residues.

The V gene is TRBV28, the J gene TRBJ2-5, with 9 bases lining up with TRBD2. This CDR3 is 16 amino acids long. The germline V gene encodes CDR1 MDHEN and CDR2 SYDVKM. Unmatched junction bases numbered 9, after V lost 6 bases and J lost 1 base. Here the CDR3 reads CASSPRLAAGQETQYF. The DNA for the CDR3 is TGTGCCAGCAGCCCCCGACTAGCGGCTGGCCAAGAGACCCAGTACTTC.

The rearrangement uses TRBV14 and TRBJ2-2; D not certain. Trimming removed 4 bases from V and 3 bases from J, with 6 bases in between. This CDR3 is 13 amino acids long. CDR1 SGHDN and CDR2 FVKESK come from the germline V gene. In DNA, the CDR3 is TGTGCCAGCAGCCTCACGGACACCGGGGAGCTGTTTTTT. Protein sequence: CASSLTDTGELFF.

The genes are TRBV18 and TRBJ1-1, with D perhaps matching TRBD1 (5 bases). The germline CDR1 and CDR2 sequences are KGHSH and LQKENI. This CDR3 comprises 14 residues. Trimming pared 3 bases from V and 1 base from J, leaving 9 bases between. For the CDR3, the DNA is TGTGCCAGCTCACCGGGGCAGGAGAACACTGAAGCTTTCTTT. This sequence encodes CASSPGQENTEAFF.

A word on this clone: This sample also contains other DNA sequences that code for the same CDR3. V gene TRBV30 combines with J gene TRBJ1-5, with D possibly matching TRBD1 (5 bases). The CDR3 has 14 amino acids. Germline values: CDR1 GTSNPN, CDR2 SVGIG (reference sequence). V lost 0 bases to trimming and J lost 4 bases, with 10 bases between them. The CDR3 sequence: CAWSVWGGNQPQHF. CDR3 bases: TGTGCCTGGAGTGTATGGGGGGGGAATCAGCCCCAGCATTTT. Full variable domain (remainder filled in from reference TRBV30 and TRBJ1-5): SQTIHQWPATLVQPVGSPLSLECTVEGTSNPNLYWYRQAAGRGLQLLFYSVGIGQISSEVPQNLSASRPQDRQFILSSKKLLLSDSGFYLCAWSVWGGNQPQHFGDGTRLSIL.

J is TRBJ2-4 and V is TRBV5-1; 8 bases fit TRBD1. The germline gives CDR1 SGHRS, CDR2 YFSETQ. With V trimmed by 7 bases and J by 16 bases, 13 bases remained unmatched. This CDR3 has 12 amino acids. The CDR3 loop reads CASLFSGDRIYF. CDR3 nucleotide sequence: TGCGCCAGCTTGTTCTCGGGGGACAGGATCTACTTC.

This chain links TRBV30 with TRBJ2-3; tentatively, D is TRBD2 (6 bases). Germline assignment: CDR1 GTSNPN and CDR2 SVGIG (reference sequence). Trimming pared 2 bases from V and 1 base from J, leaving 7 bases between. The CDR3 extends over 13 amino acids. The CDR3 protein is CAWSPGGTDTQYF. The CDR3 DNA is TGTGCCTGGAGTCCGGGGGGCACAGATACGCAGTATTTT.

The V call is TRBV11-3, the J call TRBJ2-2, with 10 bases matching TRBD2. The CDR3 contains 15 residues. In germline, CDR1 is SGHNT, CDR2 YENEEA. With V trimmed by 6 bases and J by 0 bases, 1 base remained unmatched. The CDR3 sequence is CASSGLAANTGELFF. CDR3 bases: TGTGCCAGCAGTGGACTAGCGGCGAACACCGGGGAGCTGTTTTTT.

This clone was counted once. The CDR3 protein is CASSPGTSGTDTQYF. As DNA, the CDR3 is TGTGCCAGCAGCCCCGGGACTAGCGGAACAGATACGCAGTATTTT. The rearrangement uses TRBV2 and TRBJ2-3; TRBD2 matches at 11 bases. The junction had 5 bases not matched to a gene; V was cut back by 6 bases and J by 3 bases. CDR1 and CDR2 (germline): SNHLY, FYNNEI. The CDR3 length is 15 residues.

The gene calls are TRBV6-1 and TRBJ2-2; 7 bases are shared with TRBD1. The CDR3 has 16 residues. Germline V lookup: CDR1 MNHNS, CDR2 SASEGT. With V trimmed by 2 bases and J by 1 base, 4 bases remained unmatched. Here the CDR3 reads CASSESRTGNTGELFF. The CDR3 nucleotides are TGTGCCAGCAGTGAATCACGGACAGGGAACACCGGGGAGCTGTTTTTT.

This chain connects TRBV18 to TRBJ2-2, with 9 bases matching TRBD2. The CDR3 runs to 16 residues. With 6 bases clipped from V and 2 bases from J, the junction kept 7 bases outside the gene matches. Looked up from germline, CDR1 is KGHSH and CDR2 is LQKENI. CDR3: CASSPSSGTNTGELFF. The CDR3 nucleotides are TGTGCCAGCTCGCCTTCTAGCGGGACTAACACCGGGGAGCTGTTTTTT.

The V call is TRBV28, the J call TRBJ2-3; the D gene is possibly TRBD1 (6 bases). V was clipped by 4 bases and J by 3 bases, with 11 bases between them. Germline-derived CDR1 and CDR2 are MDHEN and SYDVKM. The CDR3 has 14 amino acids. CDR3 protein: CASSYTTGTDTQYF. The CDR3 bases are TGTGCCAGCAGTTACACTACAGGGACAGATACGCAGTATTTT.

This rearrangement joins TRBV14 to TRBJ2-7; 7 positions agree with TRBD2. The trim removed 5 bases at V and 0 bases at J, leaving 7 bases unmatched. Germline V gives CDR1 SGHDN, CDR2 FVKESK. This CDR3 comprises 15 residues. CDR3: CASSLSSGSSYEQYF. As DNA, the CDR3 is TGTGCCAGCAGCTTGTCTAGCGGCAGCTCCTACGAGCAGTACTTC.

The V and J genes are TRBV4-1 and TRBJ2-7, with TRBD1 as a possible D gene (6 bases). The CDR3 consists of 15 residues. Per germline, CDR1 MGHRA and CDR2 YSYEKL. The V gene lost 5 bases and the J gene lost 2 bases, with 16 bases spanning the gap. CDR3 bases: TGCGCCAGCAGCTTAGACCGGGACACTACCTACGAGCAGTACTTC. Protein sequence: CASSLDRDTTYEQYF.

The chain couples TRBV7-2 to TRBJ1-1; 8 nucleotides align to TRBD1. This CDR3 has 16 residues. V trimming: 5 bases; J trimming: 4 bases; junction bases outside the gene matches: 12. In germline, CDR1 is SGHTA, CDR2 FQGNSA. The chain's CDR3 is CASSREQGVLGTEAFF. The CDR3 DNA is TGTGCCAGCAGCCGAGAACAGGGGGTGTTAGGCACTGAAGCTTTCTTT.

This chain joins TRBV7-3 and TRBJ2-1; D possibly corresponds to TRBD2 (7 bases). The CDR3 is made up of 14 amino acids. Germline V gives CDR1 SGHTA, CDR2 FQGTGA. Trimming removed 3 bases from V and 8 bases from J, with 14 bases in between. CDR3 sequence reads: CASSLDGGQDEQFF. CDR3 in DNA: TGTGCCAGCAGCTTGGACGGGGGGCAAGATGAGCAGTTCTTC. The full variable domain, its missing parts supplied by reference TRBV7-3 and TRBJ2-1, is GAGVSQTPSNKVTEKGKYVELRCDPISGHTALYWYRQSLGQGPEFLIYFQGTGAADDSGLPNDRFFAVRPEGSVSTLKIQRTERGDSAVYLCASSLDGGQDEQFFGPGTRLTVL.

This clone was detected only once. This chain links TRBV27 with TRBJ2-1; weak D call: TRBD2 (5 bases). CDR1 and CDR2 from the germline V gene are MNHEY and SMNVEV (reference sequence). The V end was cut by 1 base, the J end by 6 bases, with 10 bases between. This CDR3 is built from 14 residues. This CDR3 reads CASSLYGIINEQFF. Written as DNA, the CDR3 is TGTGCCAGCAGTTTATACGGGATCATCAATGAGCAGTTCTTC.

The chain couples TRBV2 to TRBJ2-5, with D perhaps matching TRBD2 (6 bases). Per the germline V gene, CDR1 is SNHLY and CDR2 is FYNNEI. V lost 6 bases to trimming and J lost 0 bases, with 17 bases between them. There are 16 residues in the CDR3. CDR3 DNA sequence: TGTGCCAGCAGAGTTCCTAGCGCCCGGTACCAAGAGACCCAGTACTTC. Its translation: CASRVPSARYQETQYF. Using reference TRBV2 and TRBJ2-5 for the parts outside the CDR3, the full variable domain is EPEVTQTPSHQVTQMGQEVILRCVPISNHLYFYWYRQILGQKVEFLVSFYNNEISEKSEIFDDQFSVERPDGSNFTLKIRSTKLEDSAMYFCASRVPSARYQETQYFGPGTRLLVL.

The chain recombines TRBV28 with TRBJ1-1, with TRBD1 identical over 7 bases. Germline-derived CDR1 and CDR2 are MDHEN and SYDVKM. CDR3 length equals 13 residues. Trimming took 10 bases from V and 2 from J; bases not matched to a gene: 7. CDR3 residues: CATTGQVNTEAFF. DNA for the CDR3: TGTGCCACCACCGGACAGGTAAACACTGAAGCTTTCTTT.

The rearrangement uses TRBV2 and TRBJ2-7; TRBD1 matches 10 bases. V lost 6 bases, J lost 2 bases, and 7 bases stayed unmatched. Germline lookup yields CDR1 SNHLY and CDR2 FYNNEI. This CDR3 comprises 15 residues. CDR3 protein: CASRGRTGGTYEQYF. The CDR3 DNA follows: TGTGCCAGCAGAGGCCGGACAGGGGGGACCTACGAGCAGTACTTC. Looking up the rest from reference TRBV2 and TRBJ2-7 gives the full variable domain: EPEVTQTPSHQVTQMGQEVILRCVPISNHLYFYWYRQILGQKVEFLVSFYNNEISEKSEIFDDQFSVERPDGSNFTLKIRSTKLEDSAMYFCASRGRTGGTYEQYFGPGTRLTVT.

The CDR3 reads CASSSGTGVWTDTQYF. For the CDR3, the DNA is TGTGCCAGCAGCTCGGGGACAGGGGTGTGGACAGATACGCAGTATTTT. The chain combines TRBV7-9 with TRBJ2-3; 10 bases agree with TRBD1. The CDR3 has 16 residues. V trimming: 4 bases; J trimming: 3 bases; junction bases outside the gene matches: 7. The germline V gene has CDR1 SEHNR and CDR2 FQNEAQ (reference sequence).

V gene TRBV5-6 combines with J gene TRBJ1-2; possibly TRBD1 for D (6 bases). The CDR3 is 16 residues long. Germline-derived CDR1 and CDR2 are SGHDT and YYEEEE. Between the trimmed V and J ends, which lost 0 bases and 0 bases, there was a span of 12 bases. CDR3 DNA: TGTGCCAGCAGCTTGGGGACAGTCTCGGCTAACTATGGCTACACCTTC. This sequence encodes CASSLGTVSANYGYTF.

This rearrangement joins TRBV7-8 to TRBJ1-4, with 8 bases aligning to TRBD1. The CDR3 runs to 14 residues. CDR1 is SGHVS and CDR2 is FQNEAQ in the germline V gene. With 1 base clipped from V and 8 bases from J, the junction kept 3 bases outside the gene matches. The CDR3 here is CASSLDRQGEKLFF. CDR3 in DNA: TGTGCCAGCAGCTTAGATCGACAGGGGGAAAAACTGTTTTTT.

Here the CDR3 DNA reads TGTGCCAGCAGTTTCCGGCGGGAGTGGAGTGAGCAGTTCTTC. Its protein is CASSFRREWSEQFF. J is TRBJ2-1 and V is TRBV28, with 7 bases matching TRBD2. Germline V lookup: CDR1 MDHEN, CDR2 SYDVKM. CDR3 length: 14 residues. V dropped 3 bases and J dropped 9; count of bases not matched to a gene: 8.

The chain recombines TRBV27 with TRBJ2-1; 10 bases agree with TRBD2. CDR3 size: 16 residues. V shed 5 bases, J shed 6 bases, and the junction held 10 bases outside the gene matches. Per germline, CDR1 MNHEY and CDR2 SMNVEV (reference sequence). CDR3 DNA: TGTGCCAGCAGTCCACCCCTAGCTAGCGGGGGCAATGAGCAGTTCTTC. It codes for CASSPPLASGGNEQFF.

The V and J genes are TRBV11-3 and TRBJ2-7; 7 nucleotides match TRBD2. CDR1 and CDR2 (germline): SGHNT, YENEEA. The CDR3 has 13 amino acids. After removal of 7 bases from V and 3 bases from J, the junction contained 6 bases not matched to a gene. CDR3 nucleotide sequence: TGTGCCAGCACACGTCGGGGGGTCTACGAGCAGTACTTC. Protein sequence: CASTRRGVYEQYF. The full variable domain, rest sourced from reference TRBV11-3 and TRBJ2-7, is EAGVVQSPRYKIIEKKQPVAFWCNPISGHNTLYWYLQNLGQGPELLIRYENEEAVDDSQLPKDRFSAERLKGVDSTLKIQPAELGDSAVYLCASTRRGVYEQYFGPGTRLTVT.

The chain employs TRBV27 and TRBJ2-3; 7 bases are a match to TRBD2. The junction had 5 bases not matched to a gene; V was cut back by 8 bases and J by 6 bases. The CDR3 is made up of 12 amino acids. CDR1 is MNHEY and CDR2 is SMNVEV in the germline V gene (reference sequence). The CDR3 spells CASRLASDTQYF. DNA of the CDR3: TGTGCCAGCCGACTAGCTTCTGATACGCAGTATTTT.